The 28 T cell receptor beta chains below were found in one sample sequenced in a study of T cell responses to AZD1222 COVID-19 vaccine. Using immunoSEQ multiplex PCR, the repertoire was profiled, and TCRdb retains in-frame clones only, with some absent. This table holds about 130,000 clones, 90% found once. The input for sequencing was peripheral blood, taken on day 0 of MenACWY control vaccination. Receptors originate from an adult in good health.

The CDR3 bases are TGTGCCAGCAGCTCACCGGGACAGGGTCCGCAGTATTTT. Translated: CASSSPGQGPQYF. V usage is TRBV11-1 and J usage is TRBJ2-3, with 9 bases that match TRBD1. Germline V CDR1 and CDR2: SGHAT, FQDESV (reference sequence). The J segment lost 10 bases and the V segment lost 4 bases, leaving 6 bases of the junction unmatched. This CDR3 contains 13 residues.

The chain has TRBV18 and TRBJ2-2; D may correspond to TRBD1 or TRBD2 (5 bases each). Trimming removed 2 bases at V and 5 bases at J, with 18 bases between. The CDR3 sequence is 17 residues long. Germline V gene data show CDR1 as KGHSH and CDR2 as LQKENI. DNA of the CDR3: TGTGCCAGCTCACCAAATCGACTGAGGGGCGGGACCGGGGAGCTGTTTTTT. It yields the protein CASSPNRLRGGTGELFF. Complete variable domain (other parts from reference TRBV18 and TRBJ2-2): NAGVMQNPRHLVRRRGQEARLRCSPMKGHSHVYWYRQLPEEGLKFMVYLQKENIIDESGMPKERFSAEFPKEGPSILRIQQVVRGDSAAYFCASSPNRLRGGTGELFFGEGSRLTVL.

V and J are TRBV5-4 and TRBJ2-5; tentative D call: TRBD2 (6 bases). V was shortened by 2 bases and J by 2 bases, with 13 bases between the two germline ends. From germline, CDR1 is SGHNT and CDR2 YYREEE (reference sequence). The CDR3 length is 15 residues. The CDR3 protein is CASSFVTGAQETQYF. CDR3 nucleotides: TGTGCCAGCAGCTTCGTAACGGGAGCGCAAGAGACCCAGTACTTC. The entire variable domain, with the rest obtained from reference TRBV5-4 and TRBJ2-5, is as follows: ETGVTQSPTHLIKTRGQQVTLRCSSQSGHNTVSWYQQALGQGPQFIFQYYREEENGRGNFPPRFSGLQFPNYSSELNVNALELDDSALYLCASSFVTGAQETQYFGPGTRLLVL.

The V and J genes are TRBV13 and TRBJ2-1, with D perhaps given as TRBD1 or TRBD2 (5 bases each). Deletions cut 5 bases from V and 0 bases from J, with 23 bases between. The germline gives CDR1 PRHDT, CDR2 FYEKMQ (reference sequence). The CDR3 has 19 residues. CDR3 DNA sequence: TGTGCCAGCAGCCCCCTCGGGCTATTGGGGACGGGCTCCTACAATGAGCAGTTCTTC. It yields the protein CASSPLGLLGTGSYNEQFF.

This clone was observed once. The chain has TRBV6-5 and TRBJ2-4; a weak D match, TRBD1 (6 bases). Deletions cut 6 bases from V and 5 bases from J, with 14 bases between. CDR1 is MNHEY, CDR2 SVGAGI, per germline. The CDR3 runs to 14 residues. The CDR3 region is CASRHTGRENIQYF. For the CDR3, the DNA is TGTGCCAGCAGACATACAGGGAGAGAAAACATTCAGTACTTC.

The chain has TRBV19 and TRBJ1-5; D uncertain. The CDR3 extends over 16 amino acids. Per the germline V gene, CDR1 is LNHDA and CDR2 is SQIVND (reference sequence). Trimming stripped 3 bases from V and 2 bases from J, with 14 bases between. The CDR3 is CASSISPIGRNQPQHF. CDR3 DNA sequence: TGTGCCAGTAGTATTTCTCCCATCGGACGCAATCAGCCCCAGCATTTT.

This clone was seen just once. The V gene is TRBV7-2, the J gene TRBJ2-1, with TRBD1 matching over 8 bases. Trimming cost V 6 bases and J 9 bases; bases outside gene matches: 10. Per the germline V gene, CDR1 is SGHTA and CDR2 is FQGNSA. This CDR3 comprises 14 residues. CDR3 region: CASSAQGAQGEQFF. The CDR3 DNA reads as TGTGCCAGCAGTGCCCAGGGGGCGCAGGGTGAGCAGTTCTTC.

The rearrangement links TRBV28 to TRBJ1-2; D gene ambiguous. Germline CDR1 and CDR2: MDHEN and SYDVKM. The CDR3 consists of 11 residues. V was clipped by 6 bases and J by 6 bases, with 8 bases between them. The CDR3: CASSLTNGYTF. Here the CDR3 DNA reads TGTGCCAGCAGCCTCACAAATGGCTACACCTTC.

The V call is TRBV11-2, the J call TRBJ2-7; D might be TRBD1 (6 bases). The CDR3 is made up of 13 amino acids. V was clipped by 5 bases and J by 2 bases, with 10 bases between them. Germline V gives CDR1 SGHAT, CDR2 FQNNGV. DNA for the CDR3: TGTGCCAGCAGCGAGACAGGAGCCTACGAGCAGTACGTC. Translating gives CASSETGAYEQYV.

This clone was observed a single time. CDR3 sequence (DNA): TGTGCCAGCAAAGGGAATCAGCCCCAGCATTTT. Translation gives CASKGNQPQHF. The chain recombines TRBV28 with TRBJ1-5; no firm D call. This CDR3 comprises 11 residues. V was cut by 7 bases and J by 4 bases, with 5 bases left in between. Germline V gives CDR1 MDHEN, CDR2 SYDVKM.

This rearrangement joins TRBV7-9 to TRBJ1-4, with D possibly TRBD1 on 6 matching bases. The V end lost 5 bases, the J end lost 5 bases, and 18 bases lay between the germline ends. The length of the CDR3 is 16 residues. Germline V gene lookup returns CDR1 SEHNR and CDR2 FQNEAQ (reference sequence). The CDR3 nucleotides are TGTGCCAGCAGCCCTATCGGGGGCGCCCCCAATGAAAAACTGTTTTTT. Translating it yields CASSPIGGAPNEKLFF.

V and J are TRBV24-1 and TRBJ2-1; TRBD1 matches at 8 bases. CDR1 KGHDR and CDR2 SFDVKD come from the germline V gene. The CDR3 loop spans 16 amino acids. V was clipped by 4 bases and J by 7 bases; unmatched bases: 11. The CDR3 DNA sequence: TGTGCCACCAGTGACCTGGACAGGGCGCACTTTAATGAGCAGTTCTTC. It is translated as CATSDLDRAHFNEQFF.

As to this clone: Mismatch with germline at one junction end may stem from a read error. The rearrangement joins TRBV14 to TRBJ1-3; D call uncertain. CDR1 and CDR2 (germline): SGHDN, FVKESK. This CDR3 has 13 amino acids. DNA for the CDR3: TGTGCCAGCAGACAAGCAGGCGGAAACACCATATATTTT. This gives the protein CASRQAGGNTIYF.

The chain has TRBV24-1 and TRBJ2-7; 10 bases are shared with TRBD1. This CDR3 is built from 16 residues. After removal of 6 bases from V and 5 bases from J, the junction contained 12 bases not matched to a gene. The germline V gene has CDR1 KGHDR and CDR2 SFDVKD. The CDR3 loop reads CATSISRDRGQNEQYF. In nucleotides, the CDR3 is TGTGCCACCAGTATATCCCGAGACAGGGGGCAAAACGAGCAGTACTTC.

Regarding this clone: Its ends do not fully match the called genes, so a read error is possible. This sequence joins TRBV2 and TRBJ1-2; a weak D match, TRBD1 (6 bases). Germline V CDR1 and CDR2: SNHLY, FYNNEI. There are 15 residues in the CDR3. The CDR3 DNA reads as TGTGCCGGCAGCCGACAAGGACAGCTAAACTATGGCTACACCTTC. Translation gives CAGSRQGQLNYGYTF.

This chain links TRBV12-3 or TRBV12-4 with TRBJ2-7; 12 nucleotides align to TRBD2. The V segment lost 8 bases and the J segment 6 bases; nucleotides outside the gene matches: 5. The CDR3 spans 13 residues. The CDR3 coding sequence is TGTGCCAGCCGACTAGCGGGAGCCAGCGAGCAGTACTTC. Protein: CASRLAGASEQYF.

The rearrangement links TRBV18 to TRBJ2-2; TRBD1 matches 7 bases. This CDR3 comprises 15 residues. V was pared by 7 bases and J by 5 bases, with 10 bases of the junction left unmatched. Germline CDR1 is KGHSH and CDR2 is LQKENI. The CDR3 DNA reads TGTGCCAGCTGGCCCGACAGGGTTCGGACCGGGGAGCTGTTTTTT. Translated, it gives CASWPDRVRTGELFF.

Within the sample, this clone is medium-sized (0.01 to 0.1%). This chain connects TRBV13 to TRBJ1-1; D unclear. The length of the CDR3 is 13 residues. V was shortened by 4 bases and J by 4 bases, with 10 bases between the two germline ends. Germline CDR1 reads PRHDT; CDR2 reads FYEKMQ (reference sequence). In nucleotides, the CDR3 is TGTGCCAGCAGCTCCCCAGAGGGCACTGAAGCTTTCTTT. It codes for CASSSPEGTEAFF.

V usage is TRBV2 and J usage is TRBJ2-7, with D perhaps TRBD1 (5 bases). Per the germline V gene, CDR1 is SNHLY and CDR2 is FYNNEI. The CDR3 sequence is 12 residues long. Trimming removed 8 bases at V and 4 bases at J, with 12 bases between. CDR3 nucleotides: TGTGCCAGCGGGCAGGGCTTTTACGAGCAGTACGTC. Translation gives CASGQGFYEQYV.

The J gene is TRBJ2-1, the V gene TRBV2, with 7 bases identical to TRBD1. There are 12 residues in the CDR3. Germline V gene data show CDR1 as SNHLY and CDR2 as FYNNEI. Trimming took 6 bases from V and 15 from J; bases not matched to a gene: 11. CDR3 sequence: CASSLGQLSLFF. CDR3 sequence (DNA): TGTGCCAGCAGCTTGGGACAGCTCTCCCTGTTCTTC.

The chain joins TRBV10-1 to TRBJ1-1; D is ambiguous. Germline CDR1 reads WNHNN; CDR2 reads SYGVQD (reference sequence). V dropped 5 bases and J dropped 1 base, with 5 bases sitting between them. The CDR3 is 12 residues long. The CDR3 DNA sequence: TGCGCCAGCAGTTCCAAGAACACTGAAGCTTTCTTT. Its translation is CASSSKNTEAFF.

The rearrangement joins TRBV5-1 to TRBJ2-3; 12 positions match TRBD2. The CDR3 extends over 16 amino acids. Germline V lookup: CDR1 SGHRS, CDR2 YFSETQ. V shed 5 bases, J shed 6 bases, and the junction held 10 bases outside the gene matches. Here the CDR3 DNA reads TGCGCCAGCAGGGTCGGGACTAGCGGGCCCTGGGATACGCAGTATTTT. This gives the protein CASRVGTSGPWDTQYF.

The chain employs TRBV6-5 and TRBJ2-2; TRBD1 is a possible D gene (6 bases). Trimming removed 1 base at V and 7 bases at J, with 13 bases between. The CDR3 is 15 residues long. The germline CDR1 and CDR2 sequences are MNHEY and SVGAGI. CDR3 loop: CASSYFPGASGELFF. In DNA form, the CDR3 reads TGTGCCAGCAGTTACTTCCCAGGGGCGAGCGGGGAGCTGTTTTTT.

The CDR3 is CASTTGRHSPLHF. The CDR3 region has the DNA TGTGCCAGCACGACCGGTCGACATTCACCCCTCCACTTT. This chain joins TRBV28 and TRBJ1-6; D gene unclear. This CDR3 has 13 amino acids. The germline V gene has CDR1 MDHEN and CDR2 SYDVKM. Trimming removed 7 bases from V and 8 bases from J, with 12 bases in between.

J is TRBJ1-5 and V is TRBV19; possible D gene TRBD1, 5 bases. V was shortened by 7 bases and J by 3 bases, with 22 bases between the two germline ends. The CDR3 consists of 17 residues. The germline CDR1 and CDR2 sequences are LNHDA and SQIVND (reference sequence). In DNA, the CDR3 is TGTGCCAGTACCAAATATGGTGGTGGGGACGCCAATCAGCCCCAGCATTTT. Translation: CASTKYGGGDANQPQHF.

The chain joins TRBV5-1 to TRBJ1-6; D remains ambiguous. The CDR3 runs 15 residues. V was cut by 0 bases and J by 7 bases, with 11 bases left in between. Germline V lookup: CDR1 SGHRS, CDR2 YFSETQ. The CDR3: CASSLGAGPNSPLHF. The CDR3 DNA reads TGCGCCAGCAGCTTGGGGGCAGGTCCGAATTCACCCCTCCACTTT.

This sequence joins TRBV6-8 and TRBJ1-1; no clear D gene. Trimming took 5 bases from V and 1 from J, leaving 17 bases between them. The length of the CDR3 is 16 residues. Germline V gene data show CDR1 as MNHGY and CDR2 as SAAAGT. The CDR3 region has the DNA TGTGCCAGCAGTCTCGAAAACAGACGGAGGAACACTGAAGCTTTCTTT. This codes for CASSLENRRRNTEAFF.

The rearrangement links TRBV6-5 to TRBJ2-1; TRBD2 aligns across 9 bases. Germline V gene data show CDR1 as MNHEY and CDR2 as SVGAGI. J lost 7 bases, V lost 2 bases, and 6 bases had no gene match. There are 15 residues in the CDR3. The CDR3: CASSYGTAGGNEQFF. The CDR3 bases are TGTGCCAGCAGTTACGGTACGGCGGGGGGGAATGAGCAGTTCTTC.